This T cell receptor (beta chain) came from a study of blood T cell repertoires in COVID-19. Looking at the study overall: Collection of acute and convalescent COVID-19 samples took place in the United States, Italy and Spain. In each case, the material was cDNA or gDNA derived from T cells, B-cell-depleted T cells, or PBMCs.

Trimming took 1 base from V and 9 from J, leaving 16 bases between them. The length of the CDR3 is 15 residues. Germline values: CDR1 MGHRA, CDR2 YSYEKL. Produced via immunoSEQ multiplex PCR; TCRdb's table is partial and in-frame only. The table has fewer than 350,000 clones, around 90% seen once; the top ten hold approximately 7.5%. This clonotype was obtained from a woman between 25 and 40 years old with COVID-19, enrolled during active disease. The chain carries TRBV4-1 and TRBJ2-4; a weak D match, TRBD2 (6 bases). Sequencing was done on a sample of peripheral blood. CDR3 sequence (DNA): TGCGCCAGCAGCCAAGGGGACTCAACCTCGGGCATTCAGTACTTC. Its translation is CASSQGDSTSGIQYF.